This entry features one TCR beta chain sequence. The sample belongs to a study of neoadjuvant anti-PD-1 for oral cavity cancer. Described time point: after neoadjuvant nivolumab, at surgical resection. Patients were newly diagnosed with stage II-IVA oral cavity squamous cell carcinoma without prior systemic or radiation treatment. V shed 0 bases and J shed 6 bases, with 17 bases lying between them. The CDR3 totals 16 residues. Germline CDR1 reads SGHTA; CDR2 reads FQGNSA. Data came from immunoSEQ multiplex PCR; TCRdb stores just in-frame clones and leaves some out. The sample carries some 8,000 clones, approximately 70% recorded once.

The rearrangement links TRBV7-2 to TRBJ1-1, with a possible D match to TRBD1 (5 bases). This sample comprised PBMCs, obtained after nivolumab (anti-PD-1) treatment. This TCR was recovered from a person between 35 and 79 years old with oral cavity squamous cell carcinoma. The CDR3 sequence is CASSLAFGQLRSEAFF. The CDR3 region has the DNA TGTGCCAGCAGCTTAGCGTTCGGACAACTAAGGTCTGAAGCTTTCTTT.